This TCR beta chain comes out of a study of blood T cell repertoires in COVID-19. Using immunoSEQ multiplex PCR, the repertoire was profiled, and TCRdb retains in-frame clones only, with some absent. The sample yields under 200,000 clones, more than 85% seen once. This CDR3 comprises 11 residues. The germline V gene has CDR1 SEHNR and CDR2 FQNEAQ (reference sequence). V was trimmed by 5 bases and J by 9 bases, leaving 10 bases between them. This chain joins TRBV7-9 and TRBJ2-5; the D is unclear. The sequence was obtained from a man in his 70s with active or convalescent COVID-19. The sequenced material came from peripheral blood. The CDR3 spells CASSLNSAQYF. The CDR3 bases are TGTGCCAGCAGCCTCAACTCGGCCCAGTACTTC. Combining the CDR3 with reference TRBV7-9 and TRBJ2-5 gives the whole variable domain DTGVSQNPRHKITKRGQNVTFRCDPISEHNRLYWYRQTLGQGPEFLTYFQNEAQLEKSRLLSDRFSAERPKGSFSTLEIQRTEQGDSAMYLCASSLNSAQYFGPGTRLLVL.